One T cell receptor beta chain is described in this entry. The antigen this receptor binds is unknown. Base qualities are not provided; no much larger clone lies one nucleotide away. Libraries were made using the immunoSEQ multiplex PCR assay. TCRdb carries this immuneACCESS record with in-frame sequences only. Its versions omit some clonotypes, under half of them owing to an unresolved V gene in the studies checked, with the rest unexplained. For this sample there are some 76,000 clones; 80% to 95% appear just once. Jointly, the top ten make up about 0.3% of the sample. The sample belongs to a study of T cell changes during pregnancy in multiple sclerosis (dated by TCRdb to the late 2010s). For the study in its entirety: The study examined how the T cell repertoire changed over the course of pregnancy in women with multiple sclerosis.

Inclusive of the bounding cysteine and phenylalanine, the CDR3 is 17 residues long. Just CDR3 DNA is preserved here, 51 bases in frame from base 1. V is pared back by 9 bases and J by 4 bases, with 26 bases lying between the germline termini. Per the germline V gene (reference sequence), LNHDA is the CDR1 and SQIVND is the CDR2. The clonotype was recovered from a female donor with multiple sclerosis, enrolled in a pregnancy study. The sequencing here drew on CD4+ T cells from peripheral blood mononuclear cells, taken after pregnancy. The chain is encoded by TRBV19 joined to TRBJ2-3, with TRBD2 perhaps the D gene, on 7 matching bases. The CDR3 is CASLPAGNGGRADTQYF. In nucleotide form, the sequence is TGTGCCAGCCTACCTGCTGGGAACGGGGGGCGCGCAGATACGCAGTATTTT.